A single sample gave rise to the 19 T cell receptor beta chains below, sequenced in a study of T cells expressing NK-cell markers. With the 5' RACE reads reprocessed, TCRdb shows one record per CDR3 protein and no DNA. The sample includes about 460,000 distinct CDR3 sequences. Sequenced sample: blood T cells: a sorted CD56 or NKG2C T cell subset, CD4+ or CD8+ T cells, or bulk PBMC T cells (not recorded which). These TCRs come from a woman aged 50 to 65 in good health.

The V call is TRBV12-3 or TRBV12-4, the J call TRBJ2-5; without DNA, the TCRdb call of TRBD1 cannot be checked. CDR3 length: 15 amino acids. The CDR3 sequence: CASSLGFPGGETQYF.

The rearrangement joins TRBV4-2 to TRBJ2-5; TCRdb's assignment of TRBD2 cannot be checked, as there is no DNA. CDR3 length: 20 residues. In germline, CDR1 is LGHNA, CDR2 YNFKEQ. The CDR3: CASSRQGASGKKLYQETQYF.

This chain uses TRBV24-1 with TRBJ1-1; the TRBD1 assignment by TCRdb is unverifiable without DNA. The CDR3 loop spans 13 amino acids. CDR1 and CDR2 (germline): KGHDR, SFDVKD. This CDR3 is CATSDFSGAGAFF.

The V call is TRBV20-1, the J call TRBJ2-5; absent DNA, TCRdb's TRBD2 call cannot be checked. In germline, CDR1 is DFQATT, CDR2 SNEGSKA (reference sequence). The CDR3 extends over 16 amino acids. The chain's CDR3 is CSASIPLAGVQETQYF.

V gene TRBV28 combines with J gene TRBJ1-1; TCRdb designates TRBD1, a call that cannot be tested without DNA. The length of the CDR3 is 12 residues. Per the germline V gene, CDR1 is MDHEN and CDR2 is SYDVKM. CDR3 loop: CASSHPYYEAFF.

The J gene is TRBJ2-5, the V gene TRBV12-3 or TRBV12-4. The CDR3 is 15 amino acids. The CDR3 sequence is CASSLSGVSEETQYF.

The chain employs TRBV14 and TRBJ1-6; the TCRdb D gene call, TRBD1, has no DNA to confirm it. Germline loops: CDR1 SGHDN, CDR2 FVKESK. The CDR3 runs 16 residues. This chain's CDR3 is CASSQDAGARGSPLHF.

This CDR3 is CASSRLGTTSFHTF. J is TRBJ1-2 and V is TRBV14; lacking DNA, the TRBD1 call made by TCRdb goes unchecked. From germline, CDR1 is SGHDN and CDR2 FVKESK. This CDR3 is built from 14 residues.

The genes are TRBV20-1 and TRBJ2-5; TCRdb names TRBD1, which stays unverified in the absence of DNA. Per the germline V gene, CDR1 is DFQATT and CDR2 is SNEGSKA (reference sequence). CDR3 length equals 13 residues. The CDR3 loop is CSAARGGEPTRDF.

The V gene is TRBV20-1, the J gene TRBJ1-6. CDR3 length: 15 residues. In germline, CDR1 is DFQATT, CDR2 SNEGSKA (reference sequence). The CDR3 sequence: CSARDPGLNNSPLHF.

This chain connects TRBV24-1 to TRBJ2-7; TCRdb returns TRBD1, unconfirmable since there is no DNA. The CDR3 runs 16 residues. The germline V gene has CDR1 KGHDR and CDR2 SFDVKD. The CDR3 is CATSDFAPGDTYEQYF.

V gene TRBV12-3 or TRBV12-4 combines with J gene TRBJ2-5; the D call from TCRdb, TRBD1, cannot be confirmed without DNA. The CDR3 loop spans 15 amino acids. The CDR3 region is CASSLATGRGETQYF.

Here the CDR3 reads CASSRPTGKGSNEQFF. J is TRBJ2-1 and V is TRBV12-3 or TRBV12-4; no DNA is available, so the TRBD1 call from TCRdb remains unchecked. This CDR3 is built from 16 residues.

CDR3 residues: CSARGLQSSYEQYF. The chain is built from TRBV20-1 and TRBJ2-7; TCRdb lists TRBD2, though no DNA is available to test this call. The CDR3 spans 14 residues. Looked up from germline, CDR1 is DFQATT and CDR2 is SNEGSKA (reference sequence).

The chain uses TRBV5-1 and TRBJ2-5; no DNA is available, so the TRBD2 call from TCRdb remains unchecked. This CDR3 contains 14 residues. Germline V lookup: CDR1 SGHRS, CDR2 YFSETQ. The CDR3 protein is CASSASGVSGTQYF.

The CDR3 here is CASSQEGQGIYGYTF. The rearrangement links TRBV3-1 to TRBJ1-2; TCRdb designates TRBD1, a call that cannot be tested without DNA. Germline V gene data show CDR1 as LGHDT and CDR2 as YNNKEL (reference sequence). The CDR3 is 15 amino acids. Full variable domain (remainder filled in from reference TRBV3-1 and TRBJ1-2): DTAVSQTPKYLVTQMGNDKSIKCEQNLGHDTMYWYKQDSKKFLKIMFSYNNKELIINETVPNRFSPKSPDKAHLNLHINSLELGDSAVYFCASSQEGQGIYGYTFGSGTRLTVV.

The chain recombines TRBV24-1 with TRBJ2-5; the TRBD1 assignment by TCRdb is unverifiable without DNA. Germline values: CDR1 KGHDR, CDR2 SFDVKD. The CDR3 runs to 16 residues. Here the CDR3 reads CATSDNWDTRRETQYF.

J is TRBJ2-2 and V is TRBV4-1; with no DNA, the TCRdb D assignment of TRBD2 cannot be verified. Looked up from germline, CDR1 is MGHRA and CDR2 is YSYEKL. The CDR3 has 18 amino acids. CDR3 residues: CASRGPGPTGVRTGELFF.

This chain joins TRBV3-1 and TRBJ2-4; the TCRdb call, TRBD2, lacks DNA for checking. The germline gives CDR1 LGHDT, CDR2 YNNKEL (reference sequence). The CDR3 loop spans 15 amino acids. This CDR3 reads CASSPLRENRNIQYF.